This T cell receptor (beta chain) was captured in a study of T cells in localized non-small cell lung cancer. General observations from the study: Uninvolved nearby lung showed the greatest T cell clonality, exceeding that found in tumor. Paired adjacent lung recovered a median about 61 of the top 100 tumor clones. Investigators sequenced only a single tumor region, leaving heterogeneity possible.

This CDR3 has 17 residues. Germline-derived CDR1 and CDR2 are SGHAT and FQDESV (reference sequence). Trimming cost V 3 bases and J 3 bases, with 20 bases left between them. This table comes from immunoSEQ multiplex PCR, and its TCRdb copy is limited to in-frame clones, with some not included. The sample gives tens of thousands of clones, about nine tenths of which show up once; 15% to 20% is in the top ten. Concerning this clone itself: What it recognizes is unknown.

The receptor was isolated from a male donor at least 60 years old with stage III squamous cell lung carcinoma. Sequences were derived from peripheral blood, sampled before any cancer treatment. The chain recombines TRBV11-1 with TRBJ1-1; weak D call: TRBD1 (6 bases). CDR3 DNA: TGTGCCAGCAGCTTTGGACAGATATTCATGTCGGACACTGAAGCTTTCTTT. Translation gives CASSFGQIFMSDTEAFF.